Given below is one TCR beta chain in context. The antigen remains unidentified. The sample belongs to a study of vaccination effects on CD4 cells after COVID-19. Looking at the study overall: Post-vaccine draws lagged the second dose by a median of 72 days.

The ends lost 7 bases at V and 8 bases at J; junction bases unmatched: 10. The CDR3 covers 13 residues. Germline CDR1 reads LNHDA; CDR2 reads SQIVND (reference sequence). Using immunoSEQ multiplex PCR, the repertoire was profiled, and TCRdb retains in-frame clones only, with some absent. The sample has around 32,000 clones, around three quarters seen once; the top ten hold roughly 12%. With the ViraFEST assay, the study expanded antigen-specific CD4+ T cells using viral peptide pools, then sequenced them. A roughly 11-day culture period preceded the isolation of CD4+ T cells. All participants had two doses of either the BNT162b2 or mRNA-1273 vaccine. PBMC were cultured at about 2 million per well with 9.5 to 10 IU/ml IL-2 and approximately 10 ug/ml peptides. Days 3 and 7 were when half the medium was replaced with IL-2 medium.

This clonotype was sampled from a human donor who received a COVID-19 vaccine. V and J are TRBV19 and TRBJ1-2, with 7 nucleotides matching TRBD1. The source was CD4+ T cells from PBMCs cultured with HCoV-229E spike peptides, collected after COVID-19 vaccination. The CDR3 DNA is TGTGCCAGTAAACCGACAGGGCCGTCGGGCTACACCTTC. Protein product: CASKPTGPSGYTF.